This TCR beta chain comes out of a study of T cells in localized non-small cell lung cancer. Study-wide results and limits: Sequence data derive from only one tumor region, so heterogeneity remains possible. Longer overall survival accompanied higher blood T cell density. Compared with tumor, uninvolved adjacent lung displayed greater T cell clonality, ranking highest overall. Median detection of top 100 tumor clones in adjacent lung was 57 clones.

CDR1 is SGHTA and CDR2 is FQGNSA in the germline V gene. The CDR3 spans 14 residues. Between the trimmed V and J ends, which lost 1 base and 3 bases, there was a span of 9 bases. As concerns this clone: The target antigen is unknown.

Assay used: immunoSEQ multiplex PCR; TCRdb lists only in-frame clones, some missing. The repertoire holds tens of thousands of clones, with 75% to 95% as singletons. This TCR was sampled from a female donor of 60 years or more with stage II lung adenocarcinoma. Sample: peripheral blood mononuclear cells, taken before any cancer treatment. The genes are TRBV7-2 and TRBJ2-5; unclear D gene. This chain's CDR3 is CASSLGTFEETQYF. In DNA form, the CDR3 reads TGTGCCAGCAGCTTAGGAACTTTCGAAGAGACCCAGTACTTC. Full variable domain (outside the CDR3, taken from reference TRBV7-2 and TRBJ2-5): GAGVSQSPSNKVTEKGKDVELRCDPISGHTALYWYRQSLGQGLEFLIYFQGNSAPDKSGLPSDRFSAERTGGSVSTLTIQRTQQEDSAVYLCASSLGTFEETQYFGPGTRLLVL.